This T cell receptor beta chain was profiled in a study of beta chain features in type 1 diabetes. The germline V gene has CDR1 SEHNR and CDR2 FQNEAQ (reference sequence). The CDR3 loop spans 15 amino acids. Germline trimming cut 5 bases from V and 5 bases from J; bases unmatched to any gene: 3. As for this clone: The target antigen is unknown.

Study observations and caveats: A greater similarity of naive, central memory and Treg TCRB repertoires was seen among patients than among healthy donors. Across all four CD4+ subsets, people with type 1 diabetes showed modestly shorter TCRB CDR3s.

Investigators reverse transcribed all isolated RNA, so they sequenced expressed TCRB transcripts. TCRdb's copy holds only in-frame clones and misses some; the assay was immunoSEQ multiplex PCR. The table includes around 250,000 clones, about 15% detected once. The TCR comes from a young man with type 1 diabetes. The chain couples TRBV7-9 to TRBJ2-2, with 12 bases lining up with TRBD2. Sequencing input: naive CD4+ T cells from blood. In DNA form, the CDR3 reads TGTGCCAGCAGCCGACTAGCGGGAGATACCGGGGAGCTGTTTTTT. Protein sequence: CASSRLAGDTGELFF.